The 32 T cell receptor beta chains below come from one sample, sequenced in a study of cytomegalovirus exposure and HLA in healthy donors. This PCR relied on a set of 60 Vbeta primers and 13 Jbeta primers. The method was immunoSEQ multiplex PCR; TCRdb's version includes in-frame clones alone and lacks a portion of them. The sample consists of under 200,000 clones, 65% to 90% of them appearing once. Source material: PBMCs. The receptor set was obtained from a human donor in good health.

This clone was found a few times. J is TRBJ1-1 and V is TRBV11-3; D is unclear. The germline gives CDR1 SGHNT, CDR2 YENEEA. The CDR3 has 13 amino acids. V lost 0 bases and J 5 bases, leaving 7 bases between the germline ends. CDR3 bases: TGTGCCAGCAGCTTAGATCCCAGGACTGAAGCTTTCTTT. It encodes CASSLDPRTEAFF.

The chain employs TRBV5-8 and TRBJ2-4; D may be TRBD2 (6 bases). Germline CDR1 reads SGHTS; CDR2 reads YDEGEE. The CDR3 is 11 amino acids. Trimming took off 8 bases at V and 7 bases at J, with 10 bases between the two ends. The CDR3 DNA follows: TGTGCCAGTAGTGCGGGGAACATTCAGTACTTC. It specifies CASSAGNIQYF. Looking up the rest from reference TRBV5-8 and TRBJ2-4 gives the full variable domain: EAGVTQSPTHLIKTRGQQATLRCSPISGHTSVYWYQQALGLGLQFLLWYDEGEERNRGNFPPRFSGRQFPNYSSELNVNALELEDSALYLCASSAGNIQYFGAGTRLSVL.

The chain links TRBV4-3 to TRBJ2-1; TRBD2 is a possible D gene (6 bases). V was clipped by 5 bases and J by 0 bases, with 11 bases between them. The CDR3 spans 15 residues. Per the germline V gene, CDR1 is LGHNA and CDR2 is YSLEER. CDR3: CASSTSQSSYNEQFF. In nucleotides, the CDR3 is TGCGCCAGCAGCACTAGCCAGAGCTCCTACAATGAGCAGTTCTTC.

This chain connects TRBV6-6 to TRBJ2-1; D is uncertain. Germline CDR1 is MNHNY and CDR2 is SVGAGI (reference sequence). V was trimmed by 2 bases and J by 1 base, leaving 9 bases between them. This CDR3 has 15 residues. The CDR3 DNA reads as TGTGCCAGCAGTTACGTCGTCGGTTCCTACAATGAGCAGTTCTTC. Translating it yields CASSYVVGSYNEQFF.

In DNA, the CDR3 is TGCGCCAGCAGCTCCCAGACAGGGTACACTGAAGCTTTCTTT. This gives the protein CASSSQTGYTEAFF. The V and J genes are TRBV5-1 and TRBJ1-1; 7 bases line up with TRBD1. Germline V gene data show CDR1 as SGHRS and CDR2 as YFSETQ. V lost 3 bases and J lost 3; bases outside the gene matches: 5. This CDR3 region has 14 residues.

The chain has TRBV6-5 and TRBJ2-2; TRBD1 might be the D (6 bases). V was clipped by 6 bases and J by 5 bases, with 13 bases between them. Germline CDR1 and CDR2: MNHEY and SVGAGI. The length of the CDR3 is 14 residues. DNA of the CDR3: TGTGCCAGCAGCCCTGGGACATCGACCGGGGAGCTGTTTTTT. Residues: CASSPGTSTGELFF.

CDR3 nucleotide sequence: TGTGCCAGCAGTACCCGACACGGGAACACCGGGGAGCTGTTTTTT. Translation: CASSTRHGNTGELFF. This chain connects TRBV25-1 to TRBJ2-2; D not resolved. The ends were cut back, 5 bases at V and 1 base at J, with 11 bases in the middle. CDR1 MGHDK and CDR2 SYGVNS come from the germline V gene. There are 15 residues in the CDR3.

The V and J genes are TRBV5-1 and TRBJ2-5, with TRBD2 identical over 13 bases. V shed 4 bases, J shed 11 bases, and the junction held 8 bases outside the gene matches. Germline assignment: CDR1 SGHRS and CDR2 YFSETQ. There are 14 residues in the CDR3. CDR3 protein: CASSGGLAGREQYF. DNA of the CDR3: TGCGCCAGCAGCGGGGGACTAGCGGGACGTGAGCAGTACTTC.

CDR3 coding DNA: TGTGCCAGCAGCCAAGATAAGGGACAGTTGACTGAAGCTTTCTTT. It is translated as CASSQDKGQLTEAFF. This chain joins TRBV4-2 and TRBJ1-1; TRBD1 agrees at 7 bases. With 0 bases clipped from V and 5 bases from J, the junction kept 6 bases outside the gene matches. There are 15 residues in the CDR3. Germline V gene lookup returns CDR1 LGHNA and CDR2 YNFKEQ.

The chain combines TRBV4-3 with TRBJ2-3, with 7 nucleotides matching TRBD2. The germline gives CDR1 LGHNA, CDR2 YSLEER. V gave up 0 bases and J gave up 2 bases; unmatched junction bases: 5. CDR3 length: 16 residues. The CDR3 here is CASSQDIGLVTDTQYF. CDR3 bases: TGCGCCAGCAGCCAAGATATAGGACTAGTCACAGATACGCAGTATTTT.

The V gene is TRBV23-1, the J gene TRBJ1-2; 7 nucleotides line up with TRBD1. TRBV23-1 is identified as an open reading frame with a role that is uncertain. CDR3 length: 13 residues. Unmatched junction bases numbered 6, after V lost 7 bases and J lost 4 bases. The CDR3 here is CASTLDRAYGYTF. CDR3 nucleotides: TGCGCCAGCACCTTAGACAGGGCCTATGGCTACACCTTC.

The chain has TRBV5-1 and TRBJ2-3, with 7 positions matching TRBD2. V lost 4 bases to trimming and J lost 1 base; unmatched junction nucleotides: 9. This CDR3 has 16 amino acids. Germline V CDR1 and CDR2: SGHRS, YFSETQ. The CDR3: CASSPGGTSGTDTQYF. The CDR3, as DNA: TGCGCCAGCAGCCCTGGTGGCACTAGCGGCACAGATACGCAGTATTTT.

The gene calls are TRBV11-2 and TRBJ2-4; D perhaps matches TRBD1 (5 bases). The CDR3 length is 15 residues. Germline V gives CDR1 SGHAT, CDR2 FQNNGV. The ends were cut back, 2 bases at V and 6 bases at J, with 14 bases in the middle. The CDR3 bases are TGTGCCAGCAGCTTATCTGGGGCGCCGGGAAACATTCAGTACTTC. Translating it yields CASSLSGAPGNIQYF.

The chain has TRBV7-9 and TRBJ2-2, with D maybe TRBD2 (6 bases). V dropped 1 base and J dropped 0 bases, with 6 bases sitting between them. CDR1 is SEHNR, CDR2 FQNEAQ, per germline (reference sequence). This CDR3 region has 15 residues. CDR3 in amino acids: CASSLGTTNTGELFF. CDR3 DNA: TGTGCCAGCAGCTTAGGGACTACGAACACCGGGGAGCTGTTTTTT.

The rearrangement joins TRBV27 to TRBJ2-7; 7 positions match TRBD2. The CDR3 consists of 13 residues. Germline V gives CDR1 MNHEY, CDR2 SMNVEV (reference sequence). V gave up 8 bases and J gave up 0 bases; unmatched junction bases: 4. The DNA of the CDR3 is TGTGCCAGCTGGGAGGGTTTCTCCTACGAGCAGTACTTC. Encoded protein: CASWEGFSYEQYF.

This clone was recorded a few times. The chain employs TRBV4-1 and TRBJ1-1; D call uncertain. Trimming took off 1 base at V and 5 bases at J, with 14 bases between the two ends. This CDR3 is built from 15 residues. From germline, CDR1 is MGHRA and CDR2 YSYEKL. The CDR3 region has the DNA TGCGCCAGCAGCCAAGGAGAAGGCGCGGAGACTGAAGCTTTCTTT. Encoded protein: CASSQGEGAETEAFF.

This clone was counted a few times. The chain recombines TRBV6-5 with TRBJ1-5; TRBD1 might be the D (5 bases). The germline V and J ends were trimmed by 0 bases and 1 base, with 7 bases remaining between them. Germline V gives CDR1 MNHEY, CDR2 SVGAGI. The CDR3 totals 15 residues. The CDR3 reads CASSYSGLSNQPQHF. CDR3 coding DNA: TGTGCCAGCAGTTACTCGGGACTGAGCAATCAGCCCCAGCATTTT.

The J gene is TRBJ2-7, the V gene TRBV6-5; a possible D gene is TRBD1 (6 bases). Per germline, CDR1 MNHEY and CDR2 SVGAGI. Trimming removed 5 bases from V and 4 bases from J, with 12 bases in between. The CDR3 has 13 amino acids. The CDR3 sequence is CASSLTGMYEQYF. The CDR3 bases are TGTGCCAGCAGTCTAACAGGGATGTACGAGCAGTACTTC.

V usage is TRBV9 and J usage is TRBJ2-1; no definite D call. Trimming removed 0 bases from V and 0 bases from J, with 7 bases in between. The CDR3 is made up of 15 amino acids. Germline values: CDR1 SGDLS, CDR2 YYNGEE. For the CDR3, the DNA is TGTGCCAGCAGCGTAGCTACGGTCTCCTACAATGAGCAGTTCTTC. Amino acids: CASSVATVSYNEQFF. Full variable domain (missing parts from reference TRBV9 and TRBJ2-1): DSGVTQTPKHLITATGQRVTLRCSPRSGDLSVYWYQQSLDQGLQFLIQYYNGEERAKGNILERFSAQQFPDLHSELNLSSLELGDSALYFCASSVATVSYNEQFFGPGTRLTVL.

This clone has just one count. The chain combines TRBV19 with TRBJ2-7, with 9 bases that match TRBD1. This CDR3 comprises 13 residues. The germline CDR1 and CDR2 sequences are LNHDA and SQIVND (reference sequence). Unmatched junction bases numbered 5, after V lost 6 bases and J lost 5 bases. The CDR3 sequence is CASSRQGGNEQYF. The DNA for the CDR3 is TGTGCCAGTAGCCGACAGGGGGGTAACGAGCAGTACTTC. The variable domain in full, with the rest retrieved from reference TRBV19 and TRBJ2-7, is DGGITQSPKYLFRKEGQNVTLSCEQNLNHDAMYWYRQDPGQGLRLIYYSQIVNDFQKGDIAEGYSVSREKKESFPLTVTSAQKNPTAFYLCASSRQGGNEQYFGPGTRLTVT.

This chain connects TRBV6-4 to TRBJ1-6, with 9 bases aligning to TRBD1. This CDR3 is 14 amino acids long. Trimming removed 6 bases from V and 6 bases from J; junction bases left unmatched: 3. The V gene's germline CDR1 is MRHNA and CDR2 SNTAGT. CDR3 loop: CASREDRGNSPLHF. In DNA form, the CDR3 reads TGTGCCAGCAGAGAGGACAGGGGTAATTCACCCCTCCACTTT.

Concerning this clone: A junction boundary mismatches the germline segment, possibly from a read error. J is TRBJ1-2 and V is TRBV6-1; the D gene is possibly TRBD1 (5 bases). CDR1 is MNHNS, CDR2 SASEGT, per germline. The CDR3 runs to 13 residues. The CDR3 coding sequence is TGTGTCAGCAGGGAACAGGATAACTATGGCTACACCTTC. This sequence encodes CVSREQDNYGYTF.

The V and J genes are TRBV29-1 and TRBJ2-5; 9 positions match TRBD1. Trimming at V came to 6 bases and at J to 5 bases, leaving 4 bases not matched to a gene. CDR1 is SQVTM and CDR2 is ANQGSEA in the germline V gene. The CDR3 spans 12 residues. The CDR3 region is CSVRDREETQYF. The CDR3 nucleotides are TGCAGCGTCCGGGACAGGGAGGAGACCCAGTACTTC.

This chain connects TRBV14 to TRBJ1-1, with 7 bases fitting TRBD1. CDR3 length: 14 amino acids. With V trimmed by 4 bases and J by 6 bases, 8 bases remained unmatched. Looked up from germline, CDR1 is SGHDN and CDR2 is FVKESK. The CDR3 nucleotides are TGTGCCAGCAGCCGCAGGGGGTTCCTCGCTGAAGCTTTCTTT. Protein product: CASSRRGFLAEAFF.

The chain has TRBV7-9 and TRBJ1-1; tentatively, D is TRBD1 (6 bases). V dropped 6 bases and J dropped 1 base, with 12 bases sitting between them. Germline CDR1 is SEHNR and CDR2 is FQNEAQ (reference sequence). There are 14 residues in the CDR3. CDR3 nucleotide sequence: TGTGCCAGCAGTTCCCGGGGACAGAACACTGAAGCTTTCTTT. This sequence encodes CASSSRGQNTEAFF.

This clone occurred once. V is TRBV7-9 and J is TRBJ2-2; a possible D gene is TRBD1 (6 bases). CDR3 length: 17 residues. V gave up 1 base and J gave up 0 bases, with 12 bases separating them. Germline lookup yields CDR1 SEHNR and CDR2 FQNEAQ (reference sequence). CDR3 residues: CASSLERGHSNTGELFF. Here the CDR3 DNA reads TGTGCCAGCAGCTTAGAAAGGGGACACTCGAACACCGGGGAGCTGTTTTTT.

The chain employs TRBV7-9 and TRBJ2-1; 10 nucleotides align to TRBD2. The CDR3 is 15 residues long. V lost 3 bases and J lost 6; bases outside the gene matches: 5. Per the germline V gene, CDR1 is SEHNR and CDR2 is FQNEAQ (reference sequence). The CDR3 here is CASSFSGGTFNEQFF. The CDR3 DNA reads TGTGCCAGCAGCTTTAGCGGGGGGACATTCAATGAGCAGTTCTTC.

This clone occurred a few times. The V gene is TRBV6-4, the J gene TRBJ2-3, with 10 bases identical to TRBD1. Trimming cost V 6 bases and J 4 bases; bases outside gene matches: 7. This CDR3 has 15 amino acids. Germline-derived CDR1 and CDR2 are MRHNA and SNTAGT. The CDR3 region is CASSPGTGDADTQYF. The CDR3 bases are TGTGCCAGCAGCCCCGGGACAGGGGATGCAGATACGCAGTATTTT.

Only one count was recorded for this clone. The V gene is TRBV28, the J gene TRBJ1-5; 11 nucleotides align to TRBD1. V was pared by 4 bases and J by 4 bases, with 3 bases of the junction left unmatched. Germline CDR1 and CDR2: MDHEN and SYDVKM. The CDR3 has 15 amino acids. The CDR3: CASSWGTGGNQPQHF. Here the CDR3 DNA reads TGTGCCAGCAGTTGGGGGACAGGGGGGAATCAGCCCCAGCATTTT.

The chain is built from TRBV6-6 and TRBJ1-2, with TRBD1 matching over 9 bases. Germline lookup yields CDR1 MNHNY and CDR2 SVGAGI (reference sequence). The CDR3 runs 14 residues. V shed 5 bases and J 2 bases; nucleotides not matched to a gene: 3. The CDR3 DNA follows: TGTGCCAGCAGTCCGGACAGGGGAAACTATGGCTACACCTTC. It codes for CASSPDRGNYGYTF.

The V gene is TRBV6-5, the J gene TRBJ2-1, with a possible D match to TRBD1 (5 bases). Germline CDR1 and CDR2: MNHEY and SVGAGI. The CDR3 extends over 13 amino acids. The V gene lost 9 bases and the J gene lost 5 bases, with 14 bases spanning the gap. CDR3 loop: CASGRAHNNEQFF. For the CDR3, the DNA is TGTGCCAGTGGCAGGGCCCATAACAATGAGCAGTTCTTC.

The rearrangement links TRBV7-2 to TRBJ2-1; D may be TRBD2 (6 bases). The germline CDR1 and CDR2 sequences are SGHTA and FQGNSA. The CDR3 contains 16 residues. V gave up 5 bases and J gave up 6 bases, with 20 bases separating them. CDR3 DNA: TGTGCCAGCAGCCCCTCCCGGGACTCCATCGCCAATGAGCAGTTCTTC. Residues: CASSPSRDSIANEQFF. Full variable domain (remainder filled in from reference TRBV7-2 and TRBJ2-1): GAGVSQSPSNKVTEKGKDVELRCDPISGHTALYWYRQSLGQGLEFLIYFQGNSAPDKSGLPSDRFSAERTGGSVSTLTIQRTQQEDSAVYLCASSPSRDSIANEQFFGPGTRLTVL.